The 30 T cell receptor beta chains below all came from one sample that was sequenced in a study of cytomegalovirus exposure and HLA in healthy donors. Clones were sequenced by immunoSEQ multiplex PCR, and TCRdb holds only the in-frame ones, with some missing. The sample yields roughly 52,000 clones, over 75% seen once. Sequencing input: PBMCs. The receptors come from a man aged 18 to 29 in good health and CMV-seronegative.

V gene TRBV4-1 combines with J gene TRBJ2-2, with 11 bases lining up with TRBD2. This CDR3 contains 17 residues. V shed 4 bases and J 1 base; nucleotides not matched to a gene: 5. CDR1 is MGHRA and CDR2 is YSYEKL in the germline V gene. The CDR3 spells CASSPGLAGVNTGELFF. The CDR3 DNA reads TGCGCCAGCAGCCCCGGACTAGCGGGTGTGAACACCGGGGAGCTGTTTTTT.

The genes are TRBV28 and TRBJ1-2; D ambiguous. The CDR3 contains 16 residues. Trimming took off 4 bases at V and 6 bases at J, with 21 bases between the two ends. The V gene's germline CDR1 is MDHEN and CDR2 SYDVKM. As DNA, the CDR3 is TGTGCCAGCAGTTACCCCCAGGCCTCCCGAACCGATGGCTACACCTTC. Translated: CASSYPQASRTDGYTF.

The chain combines TRBV28 with TRBJ2-1; D is unclear. This CDR3 is built from 14 residues. Trimming removed 7 bases at V and 4 bases at J, with 14 bases between. CDR1 and CDR2 (germline): MDHEN, SYDVKM. The CDR3: CASNLVTQYNEQFF. DNA for the CDR3: TGTGCCAGCAACCTGGTCACCCAGTACAATGAGCAGTTCTTC.

V usage is TRBV30 and J usage is TRBJ1-3, with 7 positions matching TRBD1. Trimming cost V 5 bases and J 2 bases; bases outside gene matches: 3. Germline-derived CDR1 and CDR2 are GTSNPN and SVGIG (reference sequence). This CDR3 is 13 amino acids long. The CDR3 DNA reads as TGTGCCTGGGACAGGGAGGCTGGAAACACCATATATTTT. Translating it yields CAWDREAGNTIYF.

The genes are TRBV25-1 and TRBJ2-1, with 10 bases fitting TRBD2. V gave up 8 bases and J gave up 5 bases; unmatched junction bases: 18. The CDR3 length is 18 residues. From germline, CDR1 is MGHDK and CDR2 SYGVNS. The CDR3 protein is CASSQVGTIAGGNNEQFF. The CDR3 coding sequence is TGTGCCAGCTCTCAGGTGGGGACGATAGCGGGAGGAAACAATGAGCAGTTCTTC.

This clone appeared a single time. The chain combines TRBV28 with TRBJ1-2; D not certain. The CDR3 runs to 13 residues. With 6 bases removed from V and 8 bases from J, the gap between germline ends came to 16 bases. Germline V CDR1 and CDR2: MDHEN, SYDVKM. The CDR3 reads CASRRARQEGYTF. DNA of the CDR3: TGTGCCAGCAGGCGGGCCAGGCAAGAAGGCTACACCTTC.

The chain carries TRBV19 and TRBJ2-2, with D possibly TRBD1 on 5 matching bases. The ends were cut back, 6 bases at V and 6 bases at J, with 8 bases in the middle. CDR1 and CDR2 from the germline V gene are LNHDA and SQIVND (reference sequence). The CDR3 sequence is 12 residues long. The CDR3 nucleotides are TGTGCCAGTAGATCAGGGCCCGGGGAGCTGTTTTTT. It encodes CASRSGPGELFF. The full variable domain, its missing parts supplied by reference TRBV19 and TRBJ2-2, is DGGITQSPKYLFRKEGQNVTLSCEQNLNHDAMYWYRQDPGQGLRLIYYSQIVNDFQKGDIAEGYSVSREKKESFPLTVTSAQKNPTAFYLCASRSGPGELFFGEGSRLTVL.

This clone is a singleton in its sample. The V gene is TRBV28, the J gene TRBJ1-4; the D is unclear. Germline V gene sequence: CDR1 MDHEN, CDR2 SYDVKM. CDR3 length equals 14 residues. Trimming removed 2 bases at V and 5 bases at J, with 9 bases between. CDR3 sequence reads: CASSLGQINEKLFF. DNA of the CDR3: TGTGCCAGCAGTTTAGGGCAGATAAATGAAAAACTGTTTTTT.

The rearrangement uses TRBV6-5 and TRBJ1-4; 8 bases align to TRBD1. CDR3 length equals 13 residues. Germline CDR1 MNHEY, CDR2 SVGAGI. The trim removed 6 bases at V and 8 bases at J, leaving 5 bases unmatched. CDR3 protein: CASRGTGYEKLFF. CDR3 nucleotides: TGTGCCAGCAGGGGGACAGGATACGAAAAACTGTTTTTT.

The chain employs TRBV4-1 and TRBJ2-2; no clear D. Germline V gene sequence: CDR1 MGHRA, CDR2 YSYEKL. V lost 0 bases, J lost 5 bases, and 7 bases lay in between. The CDR3 loop spans 14 amino acids. CDR3 DNA: TGCGCCAGCAGCCAAGATCCACTAACCGGGGAGCTGTTTTTT. It yields the protein CASSQDPLTGELFF.

V gene TRBV28 combines with J gene TRBJ2-7, with D maybe TRBD1 (5 bases). Looked up from germline, CDR1 is MDHEN and CDR2 is SYDVKM. The CDR3 is 16 residues long. The germline V and J ends were trimmed by 5 bases and 4 bases, with 21 bases remaining between them. The CDR3 region has the DNA TGTGCCAGCAGTGGCCGAGACTCGGACACCTTATACGAGCAGTACTTC. Its protein is CASSGRDSDTLYEQYF.

V usage is TRBV7-9 and J usage is TRBJ2-7; 9 nucleotides line up with TRBD2. Germline V gene sequence: CDR1 SEHNR, CDR2 FQNEAQ (reference sequence). V lost 5 bases to trimming and J lost 0 bases; unmatched junction nucleotides: 11. CDR3 length: 17 residues. The CDR3, as DNA: TGTGCCAGCAGCCCGTTGGGCAGCGGGAGGAGCTCCTACGAGCAGTACTTC. Amino acid sequence: CASSPLGSGRSSYEQYF.

This clone has only a few counts. The rearrangement uses TRBV7-2 and TRBJ1-5; tentative D call: TRBD1 (5 bases). The CDR3 length is 17 residues. Germline values: CDR1 SGHTA, CDR2 FQGNSA. V was clipped by 5 bases and J by 4 bases, with 21 bases between them. The CDR3 spells CASSTDLGPAGNQPQHF. The CDR3 nucleotides are TGTGCCAGCAGCACGGACTTGGGACCGGCGGGGAATCAGCCCCAGCATTTT. Full variable domain (outside the CDR3, taken from reference TRBV7-2 and TRBJ1-5): GAGVSQSPSNKVTEKGKDVELRCDPISGHTALYWYRQSLGQGLEFLIYFQGNSAPDKSGLPSDRFSAERTGGSVSTLTIQRTQQEDSAVYLCASSTDLGPAGNQPQHFGDGTRLSIL.

The rearrangement links TRBV2 to TRBJ2-3; 14 nucleotides line up with TRBD2. The CDR3 length is 15 residues. Germline loops: CDR1 SNHLY, CDR2 FYNNEI. Trimming took 7 bases from V and 6 from J; bases not matched to a gene: 6. As DNA, the CDR3 is TGTGCCAGCAAGGGGACTAGCGGGAGTTTGGATACGCAGTATTTT. Protein product: CASKGTSGSLDTQYF.

The chain uses TRBV10-2 and TRBJ1-5; 7 bases agree with TRBD1. This CDR3 contains 15 residues. V lost 4 bases, J lost 2 bases, and 5 bases stayed unmatched. CDR1 and CDR2 (germline): WSHSY, SAAADI. CDR3 sequence (DNA): TGCGCCAGCAGTGTCAAGGGGGCCGGCAATCAGCCCCAGCATTTT. This translates into CASSVKGAGNQPQHF.

The chain has TRBV28 and TRBJ1-1; 7 bases agree with TRBD1. The germline gives CDR1 MDHEN, CDR2 SYDVKM. This CDR3 has 14 residues. Losses at the gene ends were 3 bases for V and 7 bases for J; bases not matched to a gene: 8. The CDR3 DNA reads as TGTGCCAGCAGTTTGAACAGGGGAGTAGTTGAAGCTTTCTTT. Amino acid sequence: CASSLNRGVVEAFF.

This chain joins TRBV2 and TRBJ2-1, with 11 bases identical to TRBD2. With 6 bases clipped from V and 14 bases from J, the junction kept 15 bases outside the gene matches. Germline V gene data show CDR1 as SNHLY and CDR2 as FYNNEI. The CDR3 spans 15 residues. CDR3 residues: CASSGGGLAAGREFF. In DNA form, the CDR3 reads TGTGCCAGCAGCGGAGGGGGACTAGCGGCAGGGCGAGAGTTCTTC.

The chain combines TRBV27 with TRBJ2-1, with TRBD2 matching 14 bases. CDR3 length equals 15 residues. CDR1 MNHEY and CDR2 SMNVEV come from the germline V gene (reference sequence). J gave up 7 bases and V 4 bases, and 3 bases lay outside the gene matches. The DNA for the CDR3 is TGTGCCAGCAGTTCGGGACTAGCGGGAGCAAATGAGCAGTTCTTC. This translates into CASSSGLAGANEQFF.

The chain couples TRBV6-1 to TRBJ2-7, with a tentative D call TRBD1 (5 bases). Per the germline V gene, CDR1 is MNHNS and CDR2 is SASEGT. CDR3 size: 13 residues. CDR3 bases: TGTGCGGCAGCGATAACAGGAACGGGTGAGCAGTACTTC. Translated: CAAAITGTGEQYF.

A single count supports this clone. The gene calls are TRBV11-1 and TRBJ2-2; 10 bases are a match to TRBD1. Germline V gene sequence: CDR1 SGHAT, CDR2 FQDESV (reference sequence). This CDR3 spans 14 amino acids. V lost 4 bases and J lost 4; bases outside the gene matches: 0. The CDR3 coding sequence is TGTGCCAGCAGCTGGACAGGGGGCACCGGGGAGCTGTTTTTT. Its protein product is CASSWTGGTGELFF.

The rearrangement joins TRBV4-1 to TRBJ2-7, with 7 nucleotides matching TRBD1. Germline CDR1 MGHRA, CDR2 YSYEKL. V gave up 1 base and J gave up 0 bases; unmatched junction bases: 3. The CDR3 is 15 amino acids. CDR3 loop: CASSQAGQLSYEQYF. CDR3 in DNA: TGCGCCAGCAGCCAAGCGGGACAGCTCTCCTACGAGCAGTACTTC.

The chain carries TRBV6-1 and TRBJ1-4, with TRBD1 matching over 9 bases. Germline CDR1 MNHNS, CDR2 SASEGT. With V trimmed by 6 bases and J by 7 bases, 6 bases remained unmatched. This CDR3 has 14 amino acids. CDR3 sequence reads: CASRKDRGGEKLFF. DNA of the CDR3: TGTGCCAGCAGGAAGGACAGGGGCGGTGAAAAACTGTTTTTT.

The V and J genes are TRBV28 and TRBJ1-4, with TRBD1 identical over 8 bases. The V gene's germline CDR1 is MDHEN and CDR2 SYDVKM. This CDR3 region has 16 residues. Losses at the gene ends were 5 bases for V and 14 bases for J; bases not matched to a gene: 19. For the CDR3, the DNA is TGTGCCAGCAGTCCCCCTGGGGCAGGGGGCAGCTATCGGCTGTTTTTT. Its translation: CASSPPGAGGSYRLFF.

V gene TRBV21-1 combines with J gene TRBJ2-7; the table calls TRBD2, which could not be checked here. TRBV21-1 is a documented pseudogene. The CDR3 has 16 amino acids. The CDR3 reads CASSTSGLASSYEQYF. The CDR3 DNA sequence: TGTGCCAGCAGCACCTCTGGACTAGCCTCATCCTACGAGCAGTACTTC.

This clone was seen a single time. The chain uses TRBV4-1 and TRBJ2-2; 7 nucleotides match TRBD2. The CDR3 loop spans 19 amino acids. Germline loops: CDR1 MGHRA, CDR2 YSYEKL. V was clipped by 1 base and J by 1 base; unmatched bases: 12. The chain's CDR3 is CASSQGLWRRERNTGELFF. The CDR3 region has the DNA TGCGCCAGCAGCCAAGGATTGTGGAGGCGGGAGCGGAACACCGGGGAGCTGTTTTTT.

The rearrangement joins TRBV6-4 to TRBJ2-2; 10 bases are shared with TRBD2. Germline V gene lookup returns CDR1 MRHNA and CDR2 SNTAGT. This CDR3 has 14 amino acids. V lost 4 bases and J lost 4; bases outside the gene matches: 0. The CDR3 nucleotides read TGTGCCAGCAGTGCTAGCGGGAGCACCGGGGAGCTGTTTTTT. It yields the protein CASSASGSTGELFF.

The chain employs TRBV28 and TRBJ1-5; D remains ambiguous. CDR3 length: 15 residues. The germline V gene encodes CDR1 MDHEN and CDR2 SYDVKM. Trimming shortened V by 3 bases and J by 2 bases, and 11 bases separated the two germline ends. The CDR3 region has the DNA TGTGCCAGCAGTTTCTACGGGGTTGGCAATCAGCCCCAGCATTTT. Its translation: CASSFYGVGNQPQHF.

The sample holds one count of this clone. V gene TRBV27 combines with J gene TRBJ2-6, with 11 bases aligning to TRBD1. Germline values: CDR1 MNHEY, CDR2 SMNVEV (reference sequence). Trimming took 10 bases from V and 3 from J; bases not matched to a gene: 8. The CDR3 length is 16 residues. In nucleotides, the CDR3 is TGTGCCACCCTTGGGACAGGGGGAGATGGGGCCAACGTCCTGACTTTC. The encoded protein is CATLGTGGDGANVLTF.

The chain carries TRBV27 and TRBJ2-3, with TRBD1 as a possible D gene (6 bases). Germline CDR1 MNHEY, CDR2 SMNVEV (reference sequence). V lost 1 base to trimming and J lost 0 bases, with 14 bases between them. The CDR3 runs to 17 residues. The CDR3 DNA reads as TGTGCCAGCAGTTTATTCGGGACACCCACTAGCACAGATACGCAGTATTTT. Its translation is CASSLFGTPTSTDTQYF.

The genes are TRBV5-1 and TRBJ2-5; D unclear. Germline V CDR1 and CDR2: SGHRS, YFSETQ. The CDR3 covers 12 residues. V gave up 3 bases and J gave up 0 bases, with 3 bases separating them. CDR3 sequence: CASSSYQETQYF. Here the CDR3 DNA reads TGCGCCAGCAGCTCGTACCAAGAGACCCAGTACTTC.